One sample yielded the 23 T cell receptor beta chains listed below, sequenced in a study of OX40 agonist ivuxolimab in advanced cancers. Clones were sequenced by immunoSEQ multiplex PCR, and TCRdb holds only the in-frame ones, with some missing. The repertoire includes roughly 54,000 clones, around 89% of them detected once, and 1.2% to 1.5% sits in the top ten. The sequencing used CD4+ or CD8+ T cells sorted from blood, collected in a trial of the OX40 agonist ivuxolimab. Receptors originate from an adult with an advanced solid tumor such as melanoma, head and neck, liver or kidney cancer.

The sample holds one count of this clone. This chain connects TRBV9 to TRBJ2-1, with 8 nucleotides matching TRBD2. CDR1 SGDLS and CDR2 YYNGEE come from the germline V gene. This CDR3 has 15 amino acids. V trimming: 2 bases; J trimming: 4 bases; junction bases outside the gene matches: 5. This CDR3 is CASSVSSGSYNEQFF. The CDR3 DNA reads as TGTGCCAGCAGCGTCTCTAGCGGGTCTTACAATGAGCAGTTCTTC.

CDR3 coding DNA: TGTGCCAGCAGCTTAGCGGGAGGGCCGGGCAATGAGCAGTTCTTC. Encoded protein: CASSLAGGPGNEQFF. The chain is built from TRBV7-9 and TRBJ2-1, with 7 bases identical to TRBD2. V lost 0 bases to trimming and J lost 6 bases; unmatched junction nucleotides: 5. This CDR3 spans 15 amino acids. Germline assignment: CDR1 SEHNR and CDR2 FQNEAQ (reference sequence).

V usage is TRBV6-1 and J usage is TRBJ1-1, with D hard to call. Trimming stripped 7 bases from V and 1 base from J, with 13 bases between. The CDR3 loop spans 14 amino acids. CDR1 and CDR2 from the germline V gene are MNHNS and SASEGT. The CDR3 nucleotides are TGTGCCAGCAAAAGGGAAAACACGAACACTGAAGCTTTCTTT. Protein product: CASKRENTNTEAFF.

The chain couples TRBV29-1 to TRBJ2-1; 9 bases are shared with TRBD2. The CDR3 length is 14 residues. V shed 5 bases and J 6 bases; nucleotides not matched to a gene: 8. Germline assignment: CDR1 SQVTM and CDR2 ANQGSEA. For the CDR3, the DNA is TGCAGCGTTTCCATCCTAGCGGGAACCAATGAGCAGTTCTTC. It specifies CSVSILAGTNEQFF.

This chain joins TRBV11-2 and TRBJ1-5; possible D gene TRBD1, 5 bases. Trimming pared 5 bases from V and 3 bases from J, leaving 8 bases between. CDR1 is SGHAT, CDR2 FQNNGV, per germline. This CDR3 contains 13 residues. CDR3 nucleotides: TGTGCCAGCAGCCCGGGGGACAATCAGCCCCAGCATTTT. Translation gives CASSPGDNQPQHF. The entire variable domain, with the rest obtained from reference TRBV11-2 and TRBJ1-5, is as follows: EAGVAQSPRYKIIEKRQSVAFWCNPISGHATLYWYQQILGQGPKLLIQFQNNGVVDDSQLPKDRFSAERLKGVDSTLKIQPAKLEDSAVYLCASSPGDNQPQHFGDGTRLSIL.

This clone was observed a few times. This chain joins TRBV28 and TRBJ1-5, with D uncertain. The length of the CDR3 is 11 residues. V was cut by 6 bases and J by 5 bases, with 5 bases left in between. CDR1 MDHEN and CDR2 SYDVKM come from the germline V gene. The CDR3 loop is CASSSDQPQHF. The CDR3 DNA follows: TGTGCCAGCAGCTCAGATCAGCCCCAGCATTTT.

The CDR3 reads CASSPLGQGMGYTF. CDR3 DNA sequence: TGTGCCAGCAGCCCCCTGGGACAGGGAATGGGCTACACCTTC. The rearrangement uses TRBV28 and TRBJ1-2, with 9 nucleotides matching TRBD1. The CDR3 length is 14 residues. Germline trimming cut 6 bases from V and 8 bases from J; bases unmatched to any gene: 10. CDR1 and CDR2 (germline): MDHEN, SYDVKM.

The chain links TRBV29-1 to TRBJ2-6; the D is unclear. CDR1 and CDR2 (germline): SQVTM, ANQGSEA. Trimming removed 5 bases from V and 0 bases from J, with 8 bases in between. The CDR3 runs 14 residues. The CDR3 DNA is TGCAGCGTTCCCACAGACTCTGGGGCCAACGTCCTGACTTTC. This codes for CSVPTDSGANVLTF.

The chain uses TRBV2 and TRBJ2-7; D call uncertain. The CDR3 is 11 residues long. Germline CDR1 reads SNHLY; CDR2 reads FYNNEI. With 4 bases removed from V and 2 bases from J, the gap between germline ends came to 3 bases. This chain's CDR3 is CASSVAYEQYF. For the CDR3, the DNA is TGTGCCAGCAGTGTGGCCTACGAGCAGTACTTC.

This chain links TRBV5-6 with TRBJ2-7, with D perhaps matching TRBD2 (5 bases). Germline CDR1 and CDR2: SGHDT and YYEEEE. This CDR3 spans 15 amino acids. The ends were cut back, 4 bases at V and 1 base at J, with 15 bases in the middle. CDR3 DNA: TGTGCCAGCAGCCTTAGCCGGGAAGGGTCCTACGAGCAGTACTTC. It translates to CASSLSREGSYEQYF.

The chain is built from TRBV2 and TRBJ2-1, with TRBD1 matching over 8 bases. Germline CDR1 is SNHLY and CDR2 is FYNNEI. V lost 1 base and J lost 14; bases outside the gene matches: 10. The CDR3 consists of 14 residues. CDR3 sequence (DNA): TGTGCCAGCAGTGAAGGTGGACAGGGATTCGGAAAGTTCTTC. It specifies CASSEGGQGFGKFF.

The CDR3 loop is CASIDRGGSYNEQFF. The CDR3 coding sequence is TGTGCCAGTATCGACAGGGGGGGCTCCTACAATGAGCAGTTCTTC. The chain is built from TRBV19 and TRBJ2-1; 9 bases are a match to TRBD1. V dropped 7 bases and J dropped 0; count of bases not matched to a gene: 4. Germline V gene sequence: CDR1 LNHDA, CDR2 SQIVND (reference sequence). The CDR3 length is 15 residues.

In this sample, this clone turned up a few times. V and J are TRBV11-1 and TRBJ2-5; D remains ambiguous. This CDR3 region has 12 residues. Germline CDR1 is SGHAT and CDR2 is FQDESV (reference sequence). V lost 4 bases and J lost 0, with 3 bases in between. The CDR3 DNA sequence: TGTGCCAGCAGCTCGGACCAAGAGACCCAGTACTTC. Its translation is CASSSDQETQYF.

This chain uses TRBV5-6 with TRBJ1-1, with D tentatively TRBD1 (5 bases). V lost 0 bases, J lost 0 bases, and 9 bases lay in between. The CDR3 totals 15 residues. The germline V gene has CDR1 SGHDT and CDR2 YYEEEE. CDR3 sequence: CASSLVGVMNTEAFF. CDR3 nucleotide sequence: TGTGCCAGCAGCTTGGTGGGGGTTATGAACACTGAAGCTTTCTTT.

This chain connects TRBV5-6 to TRBJ2-1; the D call may be TRBD1 or TRBD2 (6 bases each). This CDR3 region has 14 residues. The ends were cut back, 6 bases at V and 7 bases at J, with 17 bases in the middle. The germline V gene has CDR1 SGHDT and CDR2 YYEEEE. The CDR3, as DNA: TGTGCCAGCACCTTACGGGGGCCGGGGAATGAGCAGTTCTTC. Protein sequence: CASTLRGPGNEQFF. Based on the CDR3 plus reference TRBV5-6 and TRBJ2-1, the full variable domain is DAGVTQSPTHLIKTRGQQVTLRCSPKSGHDTVSWYQQALGQGPQFIFQYYEEEERQRGNFPDRFSGHQFPNYSSELNVNALLLGDSALYLCASTLRGPGNEQFFGPGTRLTVL.

The chain employs TRBV11-2 and TRBJ1-3; no clear D gene. This CDR3 contains 14 residues. Germline CDR1 reads SGHAT; CDR2 reads FQNNGV. V was shortened by 7 bases and J by 0 bases, with 10 bases between the two germline ends. The CDR3 DNA sequence: TGTGCCAGCAAACCGGGCAACTCTGGAAACACCATATATTTT. It yields the protein CASKPGNSGNTIYF.

The rearrangement uses TRBV7-2 and TRBJ2-5; 11 bases are a match to TRBD2. TRBJ2-7 explains the end of the DNA better; the J call may be wrong. The CDR3 runs to 15 residues. Germline CDR1 reads SGHTA; CDR2 reads FQGNSA. This CDR3 reads CASSISGGASYEQYF. In DNA form, the CDR3 reads TGTGCCAGCAGCATTAGCGGGGGGGCCTCCTACGAGCAGTACTTC.

This clone has a handful of counts. The chain joins TRBV6-5 to TRBJ1-3, with D possibly matching TRBD1 (5 bases). Trimming shortened V by 5 bases and J by 0 bases, and 11 bases separated the two germline ends. There are 15 residues in the CDR3. Germline V gives CDR1 MNHEY, CDR2 SVGAGI. Here the CDR3 reads CASSRQPYSGNTIYF. The CDR3 bases are TGTGCCAGCAGTCGACAGCCGTACTCTGGAAACACCATATATTTT.

This chain uses TRBV29-1 with TRBJ2-5; 15 bases match TRBD2. Germline V gene lookup returns CDR1 SQVTM and CDR2 ANQGSEA. With V trimmed by 4 bases and J by 2 bases, 2 bases remained unmatched. The CDR3 spans 15 residues. Written as DNA, the CDR3 is TGCAGCGTTGTTGGGACTAGCGGGGGGCAAGAGACCCAGTACTTC. This translates into CSVVGTSGGQETQYF.

This chain links TRBV5-6 with TRBJ2-2, with TRBD2 identical over 7 bases. This CDR3 contains 15 residues. J gave up 5 bases and V 0 bases, and 4 bases lay outside the gene matches. Germline CDR1 is SGHDT and CDR2 is YYEEEE. This CDR3 is CASSLGTSRTGELFF. The CDR3 DNA sequence: TGTGCCAGCAGCTTGGGGACTAGTCGTACCGGGGAGCTGTTTTTT. The variable domain in full, with the rest retrieved from reference TRBV5-6 and TRBJ2-2, is DAGVTQSPTHLIKTRGQQVTLRCSPKSGHDTVSWYQQALGQGPQFIFQYYEEEERQRGNFPDRFSGHQFPNYSSELNVNALLLGDSALYLCASSLGTSRTGELFFGEGSRLTVL.

The V gene is TRBV19, the J gene TRBJ1-2; D might be TRBD1 (5 bases). Germline-derived CDR1 and CDR2 are LNHDA and SQIVND (reference sequence). The V gene lost 4 bases and the J gene lost 2 bases, with 20 bases spanning the gap. The CDR3 loop spans 17 amino acids. CDR3 nucleotide sequence: TGTGCCAGTAGTACGGGCGGACGGACAAGATCGAACTATGGCTACACCTTC. Translation gives CASSTGGRTRSNYGYTF.

The rearrangement links TRBV20-1 to TRBJ2-7, with D perhaps TRBD1 (6 bases). The germline gives CDR1 DFQATT, CDR2 SNEGSKA (reference sequence). Trimming stripped 2 bases from V and 5 bases from J, with 7 bases between. The CDR3 has 11 amino acids. The CDR3 coding sequence is TGCAGTGCTAGACAGGGGAACGAGCAGTACTTC. Protein sequence: CSARQGNEQYF.

This chain joins TRBV2 and TRBJ1-2; no definite D call. The CDR3 loop spans 14 amino acids. V lost 0 bases to trimming and J lost 8 bases, with 13 bases between them. Germline CDR1 and CDR2: SNHLY and FYNNEI. This CDR3 reads CASSEALQQWGYTF. CDR3 nucleotide sequence: TGTGCCAGCAGTGAAGCGCTTCAACAGTGGGGCTACACCTTC.